Each of the 17 T cell receptor beta chains below was sequenced from the same sample in a study of T cells in Graves' hyperthyroidism and ophthalmopathy. Regions amplified from RNA transcripts were the TCR beta CDR3 regions. The TCR CDR3 first-round RT-PCR relied on the HTBI primer set. TCRdb independently ran MiXCR on the multiplex PCR reads; one entry per CDR3 protein. The table lists 500,000 to 550,000 distinct CDR3 sequences, around 21% of them singletons. The sample was blood. All receptors derive from a man between 18 and 35 years old with Graves' hyperthyroidism.

The J gene is TRBJ2-7, the V gene TRBV28, with 7 nucleotides matching TRBD1. V was pared by 6 bases and J by 1 base, with 6 bases of the junction left unmatched. The germline CDR1 and CDR2 sequences are MDHEN and SYDVKM. The CDR3 covers 14 residues. CDR3 region: CASRGQTSSYEQYF. DNA for the CDR3: TGTGCCAGCAGGGGACAGACCAGTTCCTACGAGCAGTACTTC.

The chain uses TRBV20-1 and TRBJ2-5; a possible D gene is TRBD1 (6 bases). The germline CDR1 and CDR2 sequences are DFQATT and SNEGSKA (reference sequence). Trimming cost V 5 bases and J 3 bases, with 13 bases left between them. The CDR3 loop spans 13 amino acids. Here the CDR3 reads CSADRDTKETQYF. The CDR3 nucleotides read TGCAGTGCTGACCGGGACACCAAAGAGACCCAGTACTTC.

This clonotype was detected ten times or more. The V and J genes are TRBV6-5 and TRBJ1-5; D not certain. The germline V and J ends were trimmed by 4 bases and 5 bases, with 6 bases remaining between them. Looked up from germline, CDR1 is MNHEY and CDR2 is SVGAGI. The CDR3 is made up of 12 amino acids. CDR3 bases: TGTGCCAGCAGTTTCTTGTATCAGCCCCAGCATTTT. Amino acids: CASSFLYQPQHF.

The chain has TRBV20-1 and TRBJ2-2; D unclear. The CDR3 totals 13 residues. V was clipped by 4 bases and J by 5 bases, with 11 bases between them. Germline values: CDR1 DFQATT, CDR2 SNEGSKA (reference sequence). CDR3 sequence (DNA): TGCAGTGCTACCCGGGCCCCAACCGGGGAGCTGTTTTTT. As protein: CSATRAPTGELFF.

The chain joins TRBV19 to TRBJ2-7; 7 bases align to TRBD1. With 5 bases clipped from V and 0 bases from J, the junction kept 13 bases outside the gene matches. CDR1 is LNHDA and CDR2 is SQIVND in the germline V gene (reference sequence). The CDR3 length is 17 residues. In DNA form, the CDR3 reads TGTGCCAGTAGTCCCATTAGGACAGGATCGAGCTCCTACGAGCAGTACTTC. Its protein product is CASSPIRTGSSSYEQYF.

In this sample, this clonotype turned up many times. The chain employs TRBV5-1 and TRBJ1-6; weak D call: TRBD1 (6 bases). This CDR3 region has 15 residues. Trimming removed 1 base from V and 6 bases from J, with 11 bases in between. Germline CDR1 reads SGHRS; CDR2 reads YFSETQ. CDR3 loop: CASSLTGQVNSPLHF. The CDR3 DNA reads TGCGCCAGCAGCTTGACGGGACAAGTTAATTCACCCCTCCACTTT.

This chain links TRBV6-2 or TRBV6-3 with TRBJ2-7, with 9 bases identical to TRBD2. Germline CDR1 reads MNHEY; CDR2 reads SVGEGT. The J segment lost 2 bases and the V segment lost 1 base, leaving 3 bases of the junction unmatched. CDR3 length: 15 amino acids. CDR3 nucleotides: TGTGCCAGCAGTTACTGGGCTAGCGGGACCTACGAGCAGTACTTC. As protein: CASSYWASGTYEQYF.

This clonotype was recorded at least ten times. The CDR3 nucleotides are TGTGCCATCAGGGGGGCCCGGGGGACTGAAGCTTTCTTT. The encoded protein is CAIRGARGTEAFF. The gene calls are TRBV10-3 and TRBJ1-1, with D perhaps matching TRBD1 (6 bases). Germline V gives CDR1 ENHRY, CDR2 SYGVKD. The CDR3 loop spans 13 amino acids. Trimming cost V 6 bases and J 5 bases, with 13 bases left between them.

This chain links TRBV9 with TRBJ1-2; perhaps TRBD1 as D (5 bases). The CDR3 is 12 amino acids. The ends were cut back, 4 bases at V and 8 bases at J, with 12 bases in the middle. Per germline, CDR1 SGDLS and CDR2 YYNGEE. The chain's CDR3 is CASSHQGPGYTF. The CDR3 nucleotides are TGTGCCAGCAGCCACCAGGGCCCGGGCTACACCTTC.

This clonotype was seen a handful of times. J is TRBJ2-5 and V is TRBV20-1, with 9 bases that match TRBD1. Germline V gene sequence: CDR1 DFQATT, CDR2 SNEGSKA (reference sequence). The V and J ends lost 5 bases and 4 bases, in that order; junction bases with no gene match: 5. CDR3 size: 13 residues. In DNA form, the CDR3 reads TGCAGTGCTCGGACAGGGGCGAGAGAGACCCAGTACTTC. Translating gives CSARTGARETQYF.

In this sample, this clonotype turned up many times. J is TRBJ2-7 and V is TRBV10-1, with D perhaps given as TRBD1 or TRBD2 (5 bases each). The germline CDR1 and CDR2 sequences are WNHNN and SYGVQD (reference sequence). Trimming took 2 bases from V and 2 from J, leaving 13 bases between them. This CDR3 is built from 15 residues. The CDR3 DNA reads TGCGCCAGCAGTGAGATTCATGAGGGGCCCTACGAGCAGTACTTC. Its protein product is CASSEIHEGPYEQYF.

This clonotype occurred many times. The genes are TRBV29-1 and TRBJ1-1; perhaps TRBD1 as D (5 bases). Germline V gene lookup returns CDR1 SQVTM and CDR2 ANQGSEA. With 6 bases removed from V and 0 bases from J, the gap between germline ends came to 17 bases. CDR3 size: 15 residues. The CDR3 is CSVAPGWGMNTEAFF. DNA for the CDR3: TGCAGCGTGGCGCCAGGGTGGGGAATGAACACTGAAGCTTTCTTT.

This clonotype showed up many times. This chain joins TRBV12-3 or TRBV12-4 and TRBJ1-1; tentative D call: TRBD1 (6 bases). The CDR3 contains 14 residues. The V end was cut by 2 bases, the J end by 1 base, with 8 bases between. In DNA form, the CDR3 reads TGTGCCAGCAGTTTAAGGGGGACGAACACTGAAGCTTTCTTT. Its protein product is CASSLRGTNTEAFF.

This clonotype was found a few times. This may be a read error: a much more frequent sequence differs by one nucleotide. V gene TRBV12-3 or TRBV12-4 combines with J gene TRBJ2-2; possibly TRBD1 or TRBD2 for D (6 bases each). CDR3 size: 12 residues. CDR3 DNA: TGTGCCAGCAGTGCCAGGGGCGGGGAGCTGTGTTTT. Translation gives CASSARGGELCF.

This clonotype occurred many times. V usage is TRBV20-1 and J usage is TRBJ2-5; TRBD2 is a possible D gene (7 bases). This CDR3 spans 14 amino acids. Trimming shortened V by 0 bases and J by 5 bases, and 13 bases separated the two germline ends. CDR1 is DFQATT and CDR2 is SNEGSKA in the germline V gene (reference sequence). CDR3 region: CSARDLGGGETQYF. The DNA of the CDR3 is TGCAGTGCTAGAGATTTGGGAGGGGGGGAGACCCAGTACTTC.

This clonotype was picked up many times. The V call is TRBV19, the J call TRBJ2-2; D possibly corresponds to TRBD1 (7 bases). This CDR3 region has 16 residues. The V gene lost 7 bases and the J gene lost 0 bases, with 15 bases spanning the gap. Germline V CDR1 and CDR2: LNHDA, SQIVND (reference sequence). Written as DNA, the CDR3 is TGTGCCAGTACGGGGGTAGGGGGCCCGAACACCGGGGAGCTGTTTTTT. Its protein is CASTGVGGPNTGELFF.

There are many counts of this clonotype. This rearrangement joins TRBV12-3 or TRBV12-4 to TRBJ2-5; tentative D call: TRBD2 (5 bases). The CDR3 runs to 14 residues. The V and J ends lost 5 bases and 5 bases respectively, with 15 bases between them. The CDR3 sequence is CASSPGPGMETQYF. In nucleotides, the CDR3 is TGTGCCAGCAGTCCCGGACCGGGAATGGAGACCCAGTACTTC.